Following are 17 T cell receptor beta chains from one sample sequenced in a study of CD8 T cells in ankylosing spondylitis. MiXCR was run by TCRdb on the 5' RACE reads, yielding one entry per CDR3 protein. The sample shows approximately 100,000 distinct CDR3 sequences, about 8.3% of them seen only once. Sequencing used blood, either unsorted or a sorted T cell fraction (not recorded which). These receptors all stem from a male donor with ankylosing spondylitis or in good health (not recorded which).

This clonotype was observed a few times. This rearrangement joins TRBV6-2 or TRBV6-3 to TRBJ1-5, with a weak D call TRBD1 (5 bases). V was cut by 0 bases and J by 1 base, with 7 bases left in between. This CDR3 has 15 residues. Germline assignment: CDR1 MNHEY and CDR2 SVGEGT. CDR3 DNA: TGTGCCAGCAGTTACTCCAGGGCCAGCAATCAGCCCCAGCATTTT. Encoded protein: CASSYSRASNQPQHF.

This clonotype was recorded at least ten times. This sequence joins TRBV7-2 and TRBJ2-7; 11 bases map to TRBD2. Germline V gives CDR1 SGHTA, CDR2 FQGNSA. V shed 5 bases, J shed 5 bases, and the junction held 8 bases outside the gene matches. The CDR3 totals 15 residues. The CDR3: CASSPTSGSINEQYF. The CDR3 DNA is TGTGCCAGCAGCCCTACTAGCGGGAGCATCAACGAGCAGTACTTC.

The V gene is TRBV7-9, the J gene TRBJ2-2; 7 bases match TRBD2. This CDR3 is built from 15 residues. J gave up 7 bases and V 4 bases, and 9 bases lay outside the gene matches. The germline V gene encodes CDR1 SEHNR and CDR2 FQNEAQ (reference sequence). CDR3 region: CASSSSTSENGELFF. The CDR3 DNA reads TGTGCCAGCAGCTCGTCAACTAGCGAGAACGGGGAGCTGTTTTTT.

This clonotype has more than one count but fewer than ten. This sequence joins TRBV7-6 and TRBJ2-1; 13 nucleotides agree with TRBD2. In germline, CDR1 is SGHVS, CDR2 FNYEAQ. The CDR3 is 16 residues long. Losses at the gene ends were 5 bases for V and 8 bases for J; bases not matched to a gene: 9. CDR3 in DNA: TGTGCCAGCAGCGCCTGGACTAGCGGGGGATCAGATGAGCAGTTCTTC. Residues: CASSAWTSGGSDEQFF. Filled out from reference TRBV7-6 and TRBJ2-1, the complete variable domain reads GAGVSQSPRYKVTKRGQDVALRCDPISGHVSLYWYRQALGQGPEFLTYFNYEAQQDKSGLPNDRFSAERPEGSISTLTIQRTEQRDSAMYRCASSAWTSGGSDEQFFGPGTRLTVL.

This clonotype was found a few times. This sequence joins TRBV14 and TRBJ2-7; D ambiguous. Germline CDR1 SGHDN, CDR2 FVKESK. Trimming took off 6 bases at V and 3 bases at J, with 9 bases between the two ends. The CDR3 totals 12 residues. The CDR3 sequence is CASSLSRYEQYF. The DNA for the CDR3 is TGTGCCAGCAGTCTCAGCCGCTACGAGCAGTACTTC.

This clonotype was seen many times. The V gene is TRBV20-1, the J gene TRBJ2-1; TRBD2 agrees at 8 bases. In germline, CDR1 is DFQATT, CDR2 SNEGSKA (reference sequence). The CDR3 covers 13 residues. V was clipped by 8 bases and J by 2 bases; unmatched bases: 5. The CDR3 nucleotides read TGCAGTTTTGTGGGACTAGCCTACAATGAGCAGTTCTTC. Protein sequence: CSFVGLAYNEQFF.

This clonotype appeared a single time. A single base separates this from a much larger clone, so it may be a read error. This chain's CDR3 is CAGSYEGKGLEQYF. In DNA form, the CDR3 reads TGTGCCGGCAGCTATGAGGGAAAGGGTCTCGAGCAGTACTTC. V and J are TRBV7-9 and TRBJ2-7; a weak D match, TRBD2 (5 bases). This CDR3 comprises 14 residues. CDR1 is SEHNR, CDR2 FQNEAQ, per germline (reference sequence).

In its sample, this clonotype was seen a few times. The V and J genes are TRBV29-1 and TRBJ1-2; D is unclear. Per the germline V gene, CDR1 is SQVTM and CDR2 is ANQGSEA. The CDR3 sequence is 10 residues long. V lost 3 bases to trimming and J lost 6 bases, with 5 bases between them. The CDR3 loop reads CSVDRDGYTF. The CDR3 DNA reads TGCAGCGTTGACAGAGATGGCTACACCTTC.

On this clonotype: Being one base from a much bigger clone, this may be a read error. The V call is TRBV9, the J call TRBJ2-7; tentatively, D is TRBD2 (7 bases). Germline V gene sequence: CDR1 SGDLS, CDR2 YYNGEE. The CDR3 consists of 16 residues. The CDR3, as DNA: TGTGCCAGCAGCGTAGATATGGGAGGGGGTTCCTACGAGCAGCACTTC. Its translation: CASSVDMGGGSYEQHF.

This chain connects TRBV4-3 to TRBJ2-7; maybe TRBD1 (6 bases). The V and J ends lost 4 bases and 3 bases respectively, with 10 bases between them. CDR3 length: 13 residues. The germline V gene has CDR1 LGHNA and CDR2 YSLEER. CDR3 residues: CASSRTRGYEQYF. CDR3 in DNA: TGCGCCAGCAGCCGGACCAGGGGCTACGAGCAGTACTTC.

In this sample, this clonotype turned up many times. This chain links TRBV20-1 with TRBJ1-3, with D possibly TRBD1 on 6 matching bases. The germline V gene has CDR1 DFQATT and CDR2 SNEGSKA (reference sequence). The length of the CDR3 is 16 residues. V lost 5 bases and J 0 bases, leaving 17 bases between the germline ends. The DNA of the CDR3 is TGCAGTGCTGCAACAGGGACGACAAGCTCTGGAAACACCATATATTTT. Its protein is CSAATGTTSSGNTIYF.

This clonotype was observed at least ten times. The chain couples TRBV7-3 to TRBJ1-6; no clear D. Germline V lookup: CDR1 SGHTA, CDR2 FQGTGA. This CDR3 comprises 12 residues. The germline V and J ends were trimmed by 4 bases and 10 bases, with 8 bases remaining between them. The CDR3 nucleotides read TGTGCCAGCAGCTGGCCCGAGTCACCCCTCCACTTT. Protein product: CASSWPESPLHF.

Many counts were recorded for this clonotype. The chain recombines TRBV12-5 with TRBJ2-6; D gene ambiguous. The CDR3 consists of 13 residues. V gave up 5 bases and J gave up 4 bases, with 6 bases separating them. CDR1 is LGHNT and CDR2 is FRNRAP in the germline V gene. CDR3 protein: CASGASGANVLTF. The CDR3 nucleotides are TGTGCTAGTGGTGCCTCCGGGGCCAACGTCCTGACTTTC.

This clonotype was detected many times. V and J are TRBV6-2 or TRBV6-3 and TRBJ2-7, with 9 bases matching TRBD2. The CDR3 has 17 amino acids. With V trimmed by 0 bases and J by 2 bases, 8 bases remained unmatched. The germline V gene has CDR1 MNHEY and CDR2 SVGEGT. CDR3 protein: CASSYSYGTSFPYEQYF. CDR3 coding DNA: TGTGCCAGCAGTTACTCATACGGGACTAGCTTCCCCTACGAGCAGTACTTC.

This clonotype was seen many times. The chain combines TRBV4-2 with TRBJ2-1; TRBD1 aligns across 9 bases. V shed 4 bases and J 3 bases; nucleotides not matched to a gene: 4. The CDR3 sequence is 15 residues long. From germline, CDR1 is LGHNA and CDR2 YNFKEQ. The CDR3 coding sequence is TGTGCCAGCAGCCGCGGACAGGGGAACTACAATGAGCAGTTCTTC. Translating gives CASSRGQGNYNEQFF.

The table lists this clonotype with many counts. The V call is TRBV20-1, the J call TRBJ1-4, with no clear D. Germline loops: CDR1 DFQATT, CDR2 SNEGSKA (reference sequence). CDR3 size: 14 residues. Trimming took off 3 bases at V and 4 bases at J, with 12 bases between the two ends. As DNA, the CDR3 is TGCAGTGCTAGTTGGGAGAAGAATAATGAAAAACTGTTTTTT. Its translation is CSASWEKNNEKLFF.

The table lists this clonotype with many counts. The V and J genes are TRBV5-1 and TRBJ1-1, with 7 nucleotides matching TRBD1. The CDR3 spans 14 residues. Germline V lookup: CDR1 SGHRS, CDR2 YFSETQ. After removal of 2 bases from V and 2 bases from J, the junction contained 3 bases not matched to a gene. CDR3 nucleotide sequence: TGCGCCAGCAGCTTCCACAGGGGTAACACTGAAGCTTTCTTT. As protein: CASSFHRGNTEAFF. Based on the CDR3 plus reference TRBV5-1 and TRBJ1-1, the full variable domain is KAGVTQTPRYLIKTRGQQVTLSCSPISGHRSVSWYQQTPGQGLQFLFEYFSETQRNKGNFPGRFSGRQFSNSRSEMNVSTLELGDSALYLCASSFHRGNTEAFFGQGTRLTVV.